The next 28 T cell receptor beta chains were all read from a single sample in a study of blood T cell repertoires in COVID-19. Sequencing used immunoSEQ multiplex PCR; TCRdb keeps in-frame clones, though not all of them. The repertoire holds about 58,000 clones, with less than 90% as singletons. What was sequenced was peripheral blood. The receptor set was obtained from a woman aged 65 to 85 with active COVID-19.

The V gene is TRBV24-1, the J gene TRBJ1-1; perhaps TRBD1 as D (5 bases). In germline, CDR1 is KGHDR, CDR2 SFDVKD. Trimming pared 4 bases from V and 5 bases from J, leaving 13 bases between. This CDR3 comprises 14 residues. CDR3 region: CATSEGQRTTEAFF. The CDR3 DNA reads TGTGCCACCAGTGAAGGACAAAGGACGACTGAAGCTTTCTTT.

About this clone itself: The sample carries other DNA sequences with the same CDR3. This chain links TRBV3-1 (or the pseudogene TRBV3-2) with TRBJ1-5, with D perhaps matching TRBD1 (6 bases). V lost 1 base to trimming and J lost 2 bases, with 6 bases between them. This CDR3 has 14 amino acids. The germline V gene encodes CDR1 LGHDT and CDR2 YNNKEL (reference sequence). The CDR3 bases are TGTGCCAGCAGCCAAGGACAGGGCAATCAGCCCCAGCATTTT. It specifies CASSQGQGNQPQHF.

This chain's CDR3 is CSARTGQAQHF. The CDR3 DNA is TGCAGTGCTAGAACAGGGCAGGCCCAGCATTTT. The chain carries TRBV20-1 and TRBJ1-5; D perhaps matches TRBD1 (6 bases). V was pared by 2 bases and J by 11 bases, with 10 bases between. CDR1 is DFQATT and CDR2 is SNEGSKA in the germline V gene (reference sequence). The CDR3 is 11 amino acids.

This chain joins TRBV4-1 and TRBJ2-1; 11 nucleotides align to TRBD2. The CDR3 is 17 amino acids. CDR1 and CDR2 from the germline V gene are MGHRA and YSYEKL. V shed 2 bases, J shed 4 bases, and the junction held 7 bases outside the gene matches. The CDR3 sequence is CASSQKTGLADYNEQFF. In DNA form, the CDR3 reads TGCGCCAGCAGCCAAAAGACGGGACTAGCGGATTACAATGAGCAGTTCTTC.

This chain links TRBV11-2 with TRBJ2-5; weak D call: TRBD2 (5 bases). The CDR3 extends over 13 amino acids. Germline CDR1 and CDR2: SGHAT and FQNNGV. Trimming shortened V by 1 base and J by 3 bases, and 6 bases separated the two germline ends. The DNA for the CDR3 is TGTGCCAGCAGCTTAGGGGGAGAAGAGACCCAGTACTTC. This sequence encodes CASSLGGEETQYF.

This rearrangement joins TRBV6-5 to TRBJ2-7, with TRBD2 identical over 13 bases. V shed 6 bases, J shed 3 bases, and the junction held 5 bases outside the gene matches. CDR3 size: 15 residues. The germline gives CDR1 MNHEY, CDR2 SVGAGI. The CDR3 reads CASSGTSGTNYEQYF. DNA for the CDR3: TGTGCCAGCAGCGGGACTAGCGGGACGAACTACGAGCAGTACTTC.

CDR3 protein: CASSPSPTSRTDTQYF. The CDR3 bases are TGTGCCAGCAGCCCAAGCCCGACTAGCCGCACAGATACGCAGTATTTT. The V gene is TRBV7-9, the J gene TRBJ2-3; the match to TRBD2 covers 7 bases. CDR1 and CDR2 from the germline V gene are SEHNR and FQNEAQ (reference sequence). The V gene end was trimmed by 5 bases and the J gene end by 1 base; junction bases not matched to a gene: 9. This CDR3 has 16 amino acids.

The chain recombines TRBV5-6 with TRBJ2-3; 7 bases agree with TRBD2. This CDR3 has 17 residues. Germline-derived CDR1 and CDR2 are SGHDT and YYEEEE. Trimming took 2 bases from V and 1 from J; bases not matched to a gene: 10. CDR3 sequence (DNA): TGTGCCAGCAGCTTTATGTTGGCTAGCGGTGGCACAGATACGCAGTATTTT. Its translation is CASSFMLASGGTDTQYF.

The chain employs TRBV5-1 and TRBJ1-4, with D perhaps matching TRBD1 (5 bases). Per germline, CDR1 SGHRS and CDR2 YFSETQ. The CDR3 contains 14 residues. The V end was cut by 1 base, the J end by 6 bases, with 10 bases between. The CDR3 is CASSLFSGDEKLFF. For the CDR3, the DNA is TGCGCCAGCAGCTTGTTTTCGGGGGATGAAAAACTGTTTTTT.

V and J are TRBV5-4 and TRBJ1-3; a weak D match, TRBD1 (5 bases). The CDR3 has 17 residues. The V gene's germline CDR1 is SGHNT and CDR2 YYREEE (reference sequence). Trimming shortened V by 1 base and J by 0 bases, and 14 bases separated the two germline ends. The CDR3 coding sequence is TGTGCCAGCAGCTTGCCTCGACCCGGGGGCTCTGGAAACACCATATATTTT. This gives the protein CASSLPRPGGSGNTIYF.

This chain's CDR3 is CASSPIGTSGASGANVLTF. The DNA of the CDR3 is TGTGCCAGCTCACCAATCGGGACTAGCGGGGCCTCTGGGGCCAACGTCCTGACTTTC. This chain connects TRBV18 to TRBJ2-6; TRBD2 agrees at 13 bases. The germline CDR1 and CDR2 sequences are KGHSH and LQKENI. This CDR3 comprises 19 residues. Germline trimming cut 2 bases from V and 0 bases from J; bases unmatched to any gene: 4.

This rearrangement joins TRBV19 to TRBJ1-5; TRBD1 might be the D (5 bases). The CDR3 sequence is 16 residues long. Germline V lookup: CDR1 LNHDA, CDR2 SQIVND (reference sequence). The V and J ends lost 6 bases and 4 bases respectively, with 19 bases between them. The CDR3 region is CASSYRAGEGNQPQHF. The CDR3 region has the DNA TGTGCCAGTAGCTATCGGGCGGGGGAGGGTAATCAGCCCCAGCATTTT.

The CDR3, as DNA: TGTGCCAGCAGCTTAGATTCCGAGGAGCAGTTCTTC. Translation gives CASSLDSEEQFF. V and J are TRBV11-3 and TRBJ2-1, with D uncertain. This CDR3 is 12 amino acids long. Trimming took off 0 bases at V and 10 bases at J, with 7 bases between the two ends. Germline CDR1 is SGHNT and CDR2 is YENEEA.

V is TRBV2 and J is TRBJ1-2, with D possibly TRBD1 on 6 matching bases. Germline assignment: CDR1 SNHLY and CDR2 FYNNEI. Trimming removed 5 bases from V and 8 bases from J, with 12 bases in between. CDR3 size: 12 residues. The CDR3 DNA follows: TGTGCCAGCAGTCACAGGGTTGGCGGCTACACCTTC. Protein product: CASSHRVGGYTF.

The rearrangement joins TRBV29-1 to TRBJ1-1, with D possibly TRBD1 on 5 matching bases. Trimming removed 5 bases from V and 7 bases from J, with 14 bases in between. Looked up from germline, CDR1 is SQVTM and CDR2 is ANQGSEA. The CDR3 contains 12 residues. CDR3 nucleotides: TGCAGCGTTCTAAAGACAGAGAATGAAGCTTTCTTT. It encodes CSVLKTENEAFF.

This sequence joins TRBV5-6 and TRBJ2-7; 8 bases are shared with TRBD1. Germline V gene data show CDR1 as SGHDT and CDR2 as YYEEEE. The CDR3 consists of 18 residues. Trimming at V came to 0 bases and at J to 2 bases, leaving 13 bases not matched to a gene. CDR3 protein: CASSLEEDRVFITYEQYF. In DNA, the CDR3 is TGTGCCAGCAGCTTGGAGGAGGACAGGGTTTTTATCACCTACGAGCAGTACTTC. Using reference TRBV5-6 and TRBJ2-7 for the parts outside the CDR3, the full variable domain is DAGVTQSPTHLIKTRGQQVTLRCSPKSGHDTVSWYQQALGQGPQFIFQYYEEEERQRGNFPDRFSGHQFPNYSSELNVNALLLGDSALYLCASSLEEDRVFITYEQYFGPGTRLTVT.

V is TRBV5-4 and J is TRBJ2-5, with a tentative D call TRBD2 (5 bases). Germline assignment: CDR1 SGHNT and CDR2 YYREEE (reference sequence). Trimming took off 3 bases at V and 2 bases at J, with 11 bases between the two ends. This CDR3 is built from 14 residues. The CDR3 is CASSSRDAQETQYF. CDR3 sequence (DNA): TGTGCCAGCAGCTCCCGGGATGCGCAAGAGACCCAGTACTTC.

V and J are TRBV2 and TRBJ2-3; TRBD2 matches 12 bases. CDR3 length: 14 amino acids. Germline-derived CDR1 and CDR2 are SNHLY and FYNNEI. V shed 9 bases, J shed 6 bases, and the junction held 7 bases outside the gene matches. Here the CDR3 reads CASRLAGEGDTQYF. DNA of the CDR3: TGTGCCAGTCGACTAGCGGGAGAGGGGGATACGCAGTATTTT.

CDR3 DNA: TGTGCCAGCAGCTCCAAACCCAGACTAGCGGGAGTATTGGCCGGGGAGCTGTTTTTT. Translated: CASSSKPRLAGVLAGELFF. The rearrangement uses TRBV28 and TRBJ2-2, with 12 bases aligning to TRBD2. With 6 bases clipped from V and 6 bases from J, the junction kept 17 bases outside the gene matches. The CDR3 length is 19 residues. Germline CDR1 and CDR2: MDHEN and SYDVKM.

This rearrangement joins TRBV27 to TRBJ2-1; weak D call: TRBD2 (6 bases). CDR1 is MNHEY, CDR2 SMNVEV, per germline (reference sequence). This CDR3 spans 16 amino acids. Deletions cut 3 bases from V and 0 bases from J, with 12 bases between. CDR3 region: CASSLEGEASYNEQFF. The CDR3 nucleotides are TGTGCCAGCAGTTTGGAGGGAGAGGCCTCCTACAATGAGCAGTTCTTC.

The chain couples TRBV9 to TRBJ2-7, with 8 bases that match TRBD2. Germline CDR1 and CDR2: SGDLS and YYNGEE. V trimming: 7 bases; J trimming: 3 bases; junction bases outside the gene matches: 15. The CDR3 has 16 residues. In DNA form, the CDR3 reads TGTGCCAGCCCCCGGGGGGGTCCAGGGTTTATCTACGAGCAGTACTTC. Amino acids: CASPRGGPGFIYEQYF.

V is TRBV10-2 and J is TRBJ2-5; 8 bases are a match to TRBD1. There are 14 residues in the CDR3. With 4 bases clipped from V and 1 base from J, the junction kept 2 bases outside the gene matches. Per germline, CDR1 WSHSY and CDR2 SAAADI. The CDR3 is CASSGTGRQETQYF. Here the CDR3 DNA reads TGCGCCAGCAGTGGGACAGGGCGCCAAGAGACCCAGTACTTC.

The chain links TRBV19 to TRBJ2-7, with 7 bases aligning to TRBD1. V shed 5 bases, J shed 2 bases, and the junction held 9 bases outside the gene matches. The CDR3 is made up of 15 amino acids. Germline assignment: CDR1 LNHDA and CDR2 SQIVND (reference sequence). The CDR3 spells CASSGTGARAYEQYF. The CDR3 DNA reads TGTGCCAGTAGTGGTACAGGGGCTCGGGCCTACGAGCAGTACTTC.

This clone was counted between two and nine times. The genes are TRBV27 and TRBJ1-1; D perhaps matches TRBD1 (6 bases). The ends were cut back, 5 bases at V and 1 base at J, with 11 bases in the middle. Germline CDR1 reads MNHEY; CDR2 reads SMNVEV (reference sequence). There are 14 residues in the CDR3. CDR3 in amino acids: CASSKRGQNTEAFF. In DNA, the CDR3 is TGTGCCAGCAGTAAACGGGGACAGAACACTGAAGCTTTCTTT.

As DNA, the CDR3 is TGTGCCAGCAGTTGGGGGGAGAACACCATATATTTT. This encodes CASSWGENTIYF. V gene TRBV28 combines with J gene TRBJ1-3; maybe TRBD1 (5 bases). V was clipped by 4 bases and J by 7 bases, with 8 bases between them. The CDR3 is 12 residues long. Germline V gene data show CDR1 as MDHEN and CDR2 as SYDVKM.

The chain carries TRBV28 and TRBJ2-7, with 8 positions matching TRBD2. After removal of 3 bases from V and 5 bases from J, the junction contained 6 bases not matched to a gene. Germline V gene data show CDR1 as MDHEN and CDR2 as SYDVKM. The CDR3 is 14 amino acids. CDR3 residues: CASSFRGRLDEQYF. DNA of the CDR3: TGTGCCAGCAGTTTTCGCGGGAGGCTCGACGAGCAGTACTTC.

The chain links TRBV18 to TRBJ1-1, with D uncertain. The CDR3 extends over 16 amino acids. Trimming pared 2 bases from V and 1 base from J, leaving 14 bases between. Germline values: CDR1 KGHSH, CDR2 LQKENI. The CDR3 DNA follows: TGTGCCAGCTCACCAACAGATACTCCGCAGAACACTGAAGCTTTCTTT. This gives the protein CASSPTDTPQNTEAFF.

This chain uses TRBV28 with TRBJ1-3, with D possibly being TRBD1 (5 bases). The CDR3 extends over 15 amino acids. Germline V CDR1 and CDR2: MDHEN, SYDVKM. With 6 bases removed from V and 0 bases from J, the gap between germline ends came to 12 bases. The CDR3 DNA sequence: TGTGCCAGCAGACTCAGGGCTCTCTCTGGAAACACCATATATTTT. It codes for CASRLRALSGNTIYF. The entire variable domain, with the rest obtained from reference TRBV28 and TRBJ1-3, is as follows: DVKVTQSSRYLVKRTGEKVFLECVQDMDHENMFWYRQDPGLGLRLIYFSYDVKMKEKGDIPEGYSVSREKKERFSLILESASTNQTSMYLCASRLRALSGNTIYFGEGSWLTVV.